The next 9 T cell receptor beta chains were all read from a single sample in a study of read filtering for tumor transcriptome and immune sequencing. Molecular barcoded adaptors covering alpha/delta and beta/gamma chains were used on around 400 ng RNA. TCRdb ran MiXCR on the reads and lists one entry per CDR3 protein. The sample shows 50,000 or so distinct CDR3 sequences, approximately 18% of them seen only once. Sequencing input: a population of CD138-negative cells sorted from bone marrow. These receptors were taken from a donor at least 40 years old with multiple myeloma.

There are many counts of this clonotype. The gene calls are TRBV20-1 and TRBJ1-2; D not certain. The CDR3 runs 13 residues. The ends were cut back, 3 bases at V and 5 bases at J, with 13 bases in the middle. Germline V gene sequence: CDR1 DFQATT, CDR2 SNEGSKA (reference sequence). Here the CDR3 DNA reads TGCAGTGCTAGGTTTTTGACCGATTATGGCTACACCTTC. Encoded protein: CSARFLTDYGYTF.

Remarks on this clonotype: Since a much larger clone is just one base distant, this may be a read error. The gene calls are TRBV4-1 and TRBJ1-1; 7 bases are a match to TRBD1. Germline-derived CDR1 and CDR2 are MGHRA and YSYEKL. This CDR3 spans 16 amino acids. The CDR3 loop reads CASSQLLGQMNTVAFF. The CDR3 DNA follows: TGCGCCAGCAGCCAACTTCTGGGACAGATGAACACTGTAGCTTTCTTT.

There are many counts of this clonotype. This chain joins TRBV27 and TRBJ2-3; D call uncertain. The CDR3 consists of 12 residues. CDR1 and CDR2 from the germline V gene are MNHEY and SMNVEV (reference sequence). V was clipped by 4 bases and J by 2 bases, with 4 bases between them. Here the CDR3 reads CASSSYTDTQYF. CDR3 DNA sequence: TGTGCCAGCAGTTCCTACACAGATACGCAGTATTTT.

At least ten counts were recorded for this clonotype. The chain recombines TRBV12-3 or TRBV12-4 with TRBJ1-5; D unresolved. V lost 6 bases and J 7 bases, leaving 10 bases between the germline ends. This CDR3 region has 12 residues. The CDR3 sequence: CASRAGSQPQHF. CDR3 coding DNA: TGTGCCAGCAGAGCAGGTTCCCAGCCCCAGCATTTT.

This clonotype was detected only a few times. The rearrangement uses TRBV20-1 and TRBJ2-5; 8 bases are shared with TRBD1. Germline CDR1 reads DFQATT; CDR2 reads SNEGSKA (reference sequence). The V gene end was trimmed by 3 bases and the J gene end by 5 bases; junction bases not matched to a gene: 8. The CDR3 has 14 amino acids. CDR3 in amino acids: CSASFQGARETQYF. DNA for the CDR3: TGCAGTGCTAGTTTTCAGGGGGCACGGGAGACCCAGTACTTC.

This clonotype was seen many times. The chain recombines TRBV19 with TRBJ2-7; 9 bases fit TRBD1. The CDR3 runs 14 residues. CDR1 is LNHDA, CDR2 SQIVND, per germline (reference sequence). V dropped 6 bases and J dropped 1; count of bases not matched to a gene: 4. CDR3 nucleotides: TGTGCCAGTAGCTTGGGACAGGGTTCCTACGAGCAGTACTTC. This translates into CASSLGQGSYEQYF.

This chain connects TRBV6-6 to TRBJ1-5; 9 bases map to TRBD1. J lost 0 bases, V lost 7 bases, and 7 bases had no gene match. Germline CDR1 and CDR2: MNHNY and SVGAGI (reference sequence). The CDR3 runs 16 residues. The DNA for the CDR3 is TGTGCCAGCACCCTAGGACAGGGGTTTAGCAATCAGCCCCAGCATTTT. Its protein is CASTLGQGFSNQPQHF.

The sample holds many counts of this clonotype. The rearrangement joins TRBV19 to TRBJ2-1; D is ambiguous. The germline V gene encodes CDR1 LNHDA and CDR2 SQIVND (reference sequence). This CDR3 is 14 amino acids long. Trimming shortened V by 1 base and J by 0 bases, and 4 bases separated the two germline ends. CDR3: CASSIGSSYNEQFF. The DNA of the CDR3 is TGTGCCAGTAGTATAGGGAGCTCCTACAATGAGCAGTTCTTC.

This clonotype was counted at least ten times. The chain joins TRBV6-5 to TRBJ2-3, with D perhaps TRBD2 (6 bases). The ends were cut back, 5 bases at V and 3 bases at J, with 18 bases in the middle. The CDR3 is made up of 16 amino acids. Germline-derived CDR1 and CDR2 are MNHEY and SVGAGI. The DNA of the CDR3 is TGTGCCAGCAGTCGAACGCGAGCCGGGAGTACAGATACGCAGTATTTT. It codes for CASSRTRAGSTDTQYF.